This TCR beta chain originates from a study of beta chain features in type 1 diabetes. This clone occurred a few times. Its antigen is unidentified. Sequenced material consisted of expressed TCRB transcripts (all of the isolated RNA was reverse transcribed). Here immunoSEQ multiplex PCR was the method, and the copy in TCRdb shows in-frame clones only, minus some. The top ten clones hold 0.09% to 0.095% of a sample with 600,000 to 650,000 clones, about a sixth of them seen once. Study results and limitations: For type 1 diabetes patients, VDJ junctions showed fewer insertions and more deletions.

What was sequenced was naive CD4+ T cells from blood. The receptor was derived from a man aged 18-30 years in good health.

CDR3 in DNA: TGTGCCAGCAGCTTAGTCTGGGGACAGGCCTTCTCCTACGAGCAGTACTTC. Protein product: CASSLVWGQAFSYEQYF. The chain carries TRBV7-2 and TRBJ2-7; 8 positions agree with TRBD1. The CDR3 covers 17 residues. Germline CDR1 is SGHTA and CDR2 is FQGNSA. V shed 1 base and J 0 bases; nucleotides not matched to a gene: 8.